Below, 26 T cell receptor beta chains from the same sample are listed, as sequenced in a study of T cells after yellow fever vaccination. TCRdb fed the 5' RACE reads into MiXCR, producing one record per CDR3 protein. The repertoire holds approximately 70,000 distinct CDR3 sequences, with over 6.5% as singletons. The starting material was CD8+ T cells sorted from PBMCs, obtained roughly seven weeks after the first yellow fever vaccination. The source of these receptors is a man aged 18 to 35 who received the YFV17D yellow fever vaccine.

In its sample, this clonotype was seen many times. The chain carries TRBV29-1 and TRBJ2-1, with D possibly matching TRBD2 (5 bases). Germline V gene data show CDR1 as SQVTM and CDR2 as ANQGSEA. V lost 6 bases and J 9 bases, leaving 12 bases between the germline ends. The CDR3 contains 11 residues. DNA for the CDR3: TGCAGCGTACGGCGGGCGGGTGAGCAGTTCTTC. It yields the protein CSVRRAGEQFF.

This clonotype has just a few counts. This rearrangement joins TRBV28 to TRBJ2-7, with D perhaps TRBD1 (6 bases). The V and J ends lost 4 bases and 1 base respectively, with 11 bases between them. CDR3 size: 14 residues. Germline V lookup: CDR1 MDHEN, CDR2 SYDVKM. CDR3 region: CASSSPGTSYEQYV. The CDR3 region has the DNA TGTGCCAGCAGTTCGCCCGGGACATCCTACGAGCAGTACGTC.

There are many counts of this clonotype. The CDR3, as DNA: TGTGCCAGCAGCCCAAGCACGGCGGGTTCACGCACTGAAGCTTTCTTT. Protein: CASSPSTAGSRTEAFF. The rearrangement uses TRBV7-6 and TRBJ1-1; D is unclear. Germline CDR1 and CDR2: SGHVS and FNYEAQ. V was clipped by 5 bases and J by 4 bases, with 20 bases between them. The CDR3 length is 16 residues.

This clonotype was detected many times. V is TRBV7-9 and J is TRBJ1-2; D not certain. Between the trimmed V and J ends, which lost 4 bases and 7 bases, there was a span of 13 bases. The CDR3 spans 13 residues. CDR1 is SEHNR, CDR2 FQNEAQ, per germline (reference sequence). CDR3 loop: CASSSGPVRGYTF. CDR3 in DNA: TGTGCCAGCAGCTCTGGCCCTGTCCGTGGCTACACCTTC.

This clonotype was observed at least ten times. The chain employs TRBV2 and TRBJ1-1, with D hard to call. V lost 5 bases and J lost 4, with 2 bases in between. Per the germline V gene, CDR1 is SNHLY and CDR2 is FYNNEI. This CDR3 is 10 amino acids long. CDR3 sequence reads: CASSLTEAFF. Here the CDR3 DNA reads TGTGCCAGCAGTCTCACTGAAGCTTTCTTT.

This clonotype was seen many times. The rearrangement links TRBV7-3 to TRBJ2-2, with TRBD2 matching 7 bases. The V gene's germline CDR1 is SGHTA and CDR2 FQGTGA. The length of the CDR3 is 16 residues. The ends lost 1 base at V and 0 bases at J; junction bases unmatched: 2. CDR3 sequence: CASSLNAGANTGELFF. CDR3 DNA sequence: TGTGCCAGCAGCTTAAATGCGGGGGCGAACACCGGGGAGCTGTTTTTT.

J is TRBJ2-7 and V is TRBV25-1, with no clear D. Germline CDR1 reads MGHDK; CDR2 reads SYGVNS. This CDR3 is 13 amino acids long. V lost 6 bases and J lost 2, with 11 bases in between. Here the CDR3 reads CASSNKMPYEQYF. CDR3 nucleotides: TGTGCCAGCAGCAATAAGATGCCCTACGAGCAGTACTTC.

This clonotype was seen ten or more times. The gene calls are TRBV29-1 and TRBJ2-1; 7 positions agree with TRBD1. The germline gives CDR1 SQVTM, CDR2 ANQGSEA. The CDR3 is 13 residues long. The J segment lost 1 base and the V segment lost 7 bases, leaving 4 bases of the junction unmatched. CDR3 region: CSADRESYNEQFF. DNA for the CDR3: TGCAGCGCCGACAGGGAATCCTACAATGAGCAGTTCTTC.

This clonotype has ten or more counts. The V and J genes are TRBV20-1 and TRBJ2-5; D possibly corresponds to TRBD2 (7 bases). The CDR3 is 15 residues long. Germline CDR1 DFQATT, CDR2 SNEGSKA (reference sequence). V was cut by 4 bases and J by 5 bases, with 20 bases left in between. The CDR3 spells CSANRGGRPPETQYF. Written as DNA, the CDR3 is TGCAGTGCTAACCGCGGGGGCAGGCCCCCGGAGACCCAGTACTTC.

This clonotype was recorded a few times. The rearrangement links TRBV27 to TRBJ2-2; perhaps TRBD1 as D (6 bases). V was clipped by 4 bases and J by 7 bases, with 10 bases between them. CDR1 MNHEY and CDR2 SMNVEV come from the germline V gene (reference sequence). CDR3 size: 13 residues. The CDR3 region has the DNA TGTGCCAGCAGTTACAGGGTCGGCGGGGAGCTGTTTTTT. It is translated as CASSYRVGGELFF.

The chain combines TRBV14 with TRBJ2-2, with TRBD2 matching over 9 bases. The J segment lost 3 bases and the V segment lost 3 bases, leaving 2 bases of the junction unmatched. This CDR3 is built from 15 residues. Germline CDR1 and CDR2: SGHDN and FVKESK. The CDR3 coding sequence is TGTGCCAGCAGCCACTTAGCGGGGGACACCGGGGAGCTGTTTTTT. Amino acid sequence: CASSHLAGDTGELFF.

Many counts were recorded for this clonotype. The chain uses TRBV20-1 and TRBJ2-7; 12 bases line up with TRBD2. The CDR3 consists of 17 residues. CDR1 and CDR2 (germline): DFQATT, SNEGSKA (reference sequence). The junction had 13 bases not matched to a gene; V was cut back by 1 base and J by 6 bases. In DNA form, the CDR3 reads TGCAGTGCTAGAGGACTAGCGGGGGCCTTAGGCGTTGGCGAGCAGTACTTC. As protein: CSARGLAGALGVGEQYF.

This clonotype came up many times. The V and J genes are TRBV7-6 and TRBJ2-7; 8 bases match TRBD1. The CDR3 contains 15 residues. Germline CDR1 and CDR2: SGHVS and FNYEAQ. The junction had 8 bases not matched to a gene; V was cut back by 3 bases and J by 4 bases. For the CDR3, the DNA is TGTGCCAGCAGCTTTGGTGGACAGGGCTCATACGAGCAGTACTTC. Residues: CASSFGGQGSYEQYF. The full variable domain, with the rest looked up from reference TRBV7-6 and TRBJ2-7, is GAGVSQSPRYKVTKRGQDVALRCDPISGHVSLYWYRQALGQGPEFLTYFNYEAQQDKSGLPNDRFSAERPEGSISTLTIQRTEQRDSAMYRCASSFGGQGSYEQYFGPGTRLTVT.

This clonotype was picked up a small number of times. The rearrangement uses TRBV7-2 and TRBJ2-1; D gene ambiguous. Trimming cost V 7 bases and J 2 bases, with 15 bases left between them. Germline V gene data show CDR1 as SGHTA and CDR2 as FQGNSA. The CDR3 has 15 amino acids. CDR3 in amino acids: CASTALVGPYNEQFF. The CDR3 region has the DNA TGTGCCAGCACCGCTTTGGTTGGACCCTACAATGAGCAGTTCTTC.

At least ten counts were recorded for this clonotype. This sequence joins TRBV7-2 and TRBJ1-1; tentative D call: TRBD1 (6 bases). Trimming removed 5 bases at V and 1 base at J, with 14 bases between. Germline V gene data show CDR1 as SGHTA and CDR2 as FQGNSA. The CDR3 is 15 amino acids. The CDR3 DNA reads TGTGCCAGCAGCGCGTGGACAGAGGGGAACACTGAAGCTTTCTTT. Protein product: CASSAWTEGNTEAFF.

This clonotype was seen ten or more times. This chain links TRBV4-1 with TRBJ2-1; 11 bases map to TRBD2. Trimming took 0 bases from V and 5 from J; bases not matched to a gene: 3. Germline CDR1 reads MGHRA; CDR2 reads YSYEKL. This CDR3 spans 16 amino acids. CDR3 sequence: CASSQDVAGGNNEQFF. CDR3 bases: TGCGCCAGCAGCCAAGATGTAGCGGGGGGGAACAATGAGCAGTTCTTC.

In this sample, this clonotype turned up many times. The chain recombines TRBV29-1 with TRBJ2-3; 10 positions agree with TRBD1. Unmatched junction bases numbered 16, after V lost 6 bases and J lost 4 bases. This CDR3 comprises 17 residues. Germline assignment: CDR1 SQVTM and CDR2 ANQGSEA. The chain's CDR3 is CSVMGQGTPAAADTQYF. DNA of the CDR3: TGCAGCGTAATGGGACAGGGGACACCGGCAGCCGCAGATACGCAGTATTTT.

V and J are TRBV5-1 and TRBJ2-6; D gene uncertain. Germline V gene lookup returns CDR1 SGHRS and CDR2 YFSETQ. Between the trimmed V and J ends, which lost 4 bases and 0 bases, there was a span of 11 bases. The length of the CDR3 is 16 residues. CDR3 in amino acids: CASSPEGSSGANVLTF. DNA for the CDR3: TGCGCCAGCAGCCCTGAAGGCAGCTCTGGGGCCAACGTCCTGACTTTC.

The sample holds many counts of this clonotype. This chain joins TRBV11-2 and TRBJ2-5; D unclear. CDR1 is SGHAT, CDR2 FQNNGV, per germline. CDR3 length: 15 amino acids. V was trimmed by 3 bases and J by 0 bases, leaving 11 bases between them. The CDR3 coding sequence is TGTGCCAGCAGCTTGGCAGGCCGGTACCAAGAGACCCAGTACTTC. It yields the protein CASSLAGRYQETQYF.

The CDR3 coding sequence is TGTGCCAGCAACCCGACAGGGTCCTACGAGCAGTACGTC. Translating gives CASNPTGSYEQYV. This rearrangement joins TRBV7-3 to TRBJ2-7; 7 positions agree with TRBD1. CDR1 is SGHTA and CDR2 is FQGTGA in the germline V gene. J lost 1 base, V lost 7 bases, and 4 bases had no gene match. The CDR3 covers 13 residues.

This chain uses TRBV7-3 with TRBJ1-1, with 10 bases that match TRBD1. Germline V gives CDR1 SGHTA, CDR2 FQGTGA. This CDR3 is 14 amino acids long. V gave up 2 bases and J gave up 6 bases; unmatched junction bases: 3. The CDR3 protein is CASSLLGTGAEAFF. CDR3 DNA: TGTGCCAGCAGCTTACTCGGGACAGGGGCTGAAGCTTTCTTT.

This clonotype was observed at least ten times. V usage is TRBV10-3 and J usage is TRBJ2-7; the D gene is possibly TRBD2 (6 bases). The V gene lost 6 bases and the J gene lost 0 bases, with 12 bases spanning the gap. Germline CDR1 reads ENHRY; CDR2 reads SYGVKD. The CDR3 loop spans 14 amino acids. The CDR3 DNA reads TGTGCCATCAGCCGCGGGGCTTCCTCCTACGAGCAGTACTTC. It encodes CAISRGASSYEQYF.

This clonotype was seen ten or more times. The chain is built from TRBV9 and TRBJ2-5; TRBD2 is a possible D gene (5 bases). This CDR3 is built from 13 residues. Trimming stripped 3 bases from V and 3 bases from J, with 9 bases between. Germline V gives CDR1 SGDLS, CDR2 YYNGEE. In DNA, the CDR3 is TGTGCCAGCAGCGAATGGGGAGAAGAGACCCAGTACTTC. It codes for CASSEWGEETQYF.

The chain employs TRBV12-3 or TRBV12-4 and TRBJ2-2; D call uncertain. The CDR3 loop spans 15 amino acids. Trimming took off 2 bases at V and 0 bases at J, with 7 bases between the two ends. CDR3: CASSLQAANTGELFF. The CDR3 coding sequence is TGTGCCAGCAGTTTACAGGCCGCGAACACCGGGGAGCTGTTTTTT.

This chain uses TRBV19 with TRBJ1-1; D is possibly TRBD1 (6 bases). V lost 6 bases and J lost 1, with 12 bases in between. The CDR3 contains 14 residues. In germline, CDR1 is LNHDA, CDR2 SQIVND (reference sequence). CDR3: CASSFGQRNTEAFF. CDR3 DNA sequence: TGTGCCAGTAGCTTTGGACAGAGGAACACTGAAGCTTTCTTT. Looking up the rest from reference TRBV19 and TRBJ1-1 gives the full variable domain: DGGITQSPKYLFRKEGQNVTLSCEQNLNHDAMYWYRQDPGQGLRLIYYSQIVNDFQKGDIAEGYSVSREKKESFPLTVTSAQKNPTAFYLCASSFGQRNTEAFFGQGTRLTVV.

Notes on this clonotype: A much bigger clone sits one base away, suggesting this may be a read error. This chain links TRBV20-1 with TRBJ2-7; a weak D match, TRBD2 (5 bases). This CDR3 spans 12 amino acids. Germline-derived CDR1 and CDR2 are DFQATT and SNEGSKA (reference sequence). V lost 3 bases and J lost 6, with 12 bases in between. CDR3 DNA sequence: TGCAGTGCTAGGGATTGGGCGGGCGAGCAGTACTTC. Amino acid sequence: CSARDWAGEQYF.